The source of this T cell receptor (beta chain) is a study of T cells in Graves' hyperthyroidism and ophthalmopathy. Amplification yielded TCR beta CDR3 regions, with RNA transcripts as the source. When the TCR CDR3 underwent first-round RT-PCR, the HTBI primer set was used. TCRdb re-derived calls from the multiplex PCR reads in MiXCR, one entry per CDR3 protein. The top ten hold roughly 19% of the sample, which has 550,000 to 700,000 distinct CDR3 sequences, just over 45% seen once. This clonotype has a handful of counts. This receptor was obtained from an adult woman with Graves' disease, either hyperthyroidism or ophthalmopathy (not recorded which). The material sequenced was peripheral blood or thyroid tissue (not recorded which).

DNA for the CDR3: TGCAGCGTTGAGGGACAGGGGCTCTATGGCTACACCTTC. Protein sequence: CSVEGQGLYGYTF. The chain joins TRBV29-1 to TRBJ1-2; 10 bases fit TRBD1. Germline values: CDR1 SQVTM, CDR2 ANQGSEA. This CDR3 region has 13 residues. Trimming took 3 bases from V and 4 from J; bases not matched to a gene: 2.